The T cell receptor beta chain under discussion was sequenced for a study of T cell clonotyping in hematopoietic cell transplantation. Study results and limitations: No sorting was done, leaving CD4 and CD8 contributions mixed.

V was clipped by 0 bases and J by 5 bases, with 8 bases between them. The CDR3 is 13 residues long. Germline V lookup: CDR1 SGHDT, CDR2 YYEEEE. Notes on this clone: What it binds is unknown.

Repertoires were generated with immunoSEQ multiplex PCR, while TCRdb's copy carries only in-frame clones and drops some. The sample lists about 15,000 clones, about 60% seen once, with around 9.3% in the top ten. The origin of this receptor is a human donor who either received an allogeneic hematopoietic cell transplant for a myeloid malignancy or was a related donor (not recorded which). Some clones in this sample may be carry-over from other donors' samples. This chain joins TRBV5-6 and TRBJ1-2, with D uncertain. The sample comprised PBMCs. The CDR3 nucleotides are TGTGCCAGCAGCTTGGTTTCCGCGTATGGCTACACCTTC. Its protein is CASSLVSAYGYTF.